This T cell receptor (beta chain) was captured by sequencing in a study of memory CD4+ T cells and cytomegalovirus serostatus. The sort gate was single viable CD3+CD4+CD8-CD45RO+ cells for memory CD4+ T cells. Produced via immunoSEQ multiplex PCR; TCRdb's table is partial and in-frame only. The repertoire holds around 40,000 clones, with around 79% as singletons. The V gene's germline CDR1 is SGHRS and CDR2 YFSETQ. CDR3 size: 16 residues. The V and J ends lost 2 bases and 7 bases respectively, with 19 bases between them. The receptor's source is an adult in good health and CMV-seronegative. This chain joins TRBV5-1 and TRBJ2-1; D possibly corresponds to TRBD1 (6 bases). The sequenced sample was memory CD4+ T cells from blood. This CDR3 is CASSLSRGEGRNEQFF. CDR3 DNA: TGCGCCAGCAGCTTAAGCAGGGGAGAGGGGCGGAATGAGCAGTTCTTC.